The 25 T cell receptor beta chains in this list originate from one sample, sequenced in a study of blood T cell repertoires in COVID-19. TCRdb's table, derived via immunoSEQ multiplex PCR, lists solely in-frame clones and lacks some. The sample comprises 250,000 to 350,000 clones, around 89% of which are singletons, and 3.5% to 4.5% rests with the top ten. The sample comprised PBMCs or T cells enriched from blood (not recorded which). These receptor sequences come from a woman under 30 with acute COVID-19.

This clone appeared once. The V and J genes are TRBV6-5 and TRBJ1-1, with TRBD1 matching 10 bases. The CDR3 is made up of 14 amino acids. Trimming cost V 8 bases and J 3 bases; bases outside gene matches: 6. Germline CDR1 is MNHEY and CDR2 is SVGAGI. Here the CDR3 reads CASDRGLRDTEAFF. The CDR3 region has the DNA TGTGCCAGCGACAGGGGGCTTAGGGACACTGAAGCTTTCTTT.

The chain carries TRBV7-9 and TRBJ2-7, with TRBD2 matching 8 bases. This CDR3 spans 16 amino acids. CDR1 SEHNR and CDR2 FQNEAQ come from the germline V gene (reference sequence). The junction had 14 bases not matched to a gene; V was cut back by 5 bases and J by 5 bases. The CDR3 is CASSPRGGAGVHEQYF. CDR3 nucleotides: TGTGCCAGCAGCCCAAGGGGGGGAGCGGGAGTCCACGAGCAGTACTTC.

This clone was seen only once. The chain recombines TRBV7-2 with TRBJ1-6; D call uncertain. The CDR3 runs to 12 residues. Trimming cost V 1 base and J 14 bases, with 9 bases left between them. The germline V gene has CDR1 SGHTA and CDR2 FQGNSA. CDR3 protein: CASSLEIAALHF. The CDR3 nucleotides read TGTGCCAGCAGCTTAGAAATCGCAGCCCTCCACTTT.

CDR3 in DNA: TGTGCCAGTACCCCAGGGGTTGAAGCTTTCTTT. Translating gives CASTPGVEAFF. The chain is built from TRBV19 and TRBJ1-1; a possible D gene is TRBD1 (6 bases). Germline CDR1 reads LNHDA; CDR2 reads SQIVND (reference sequence). The CDR3 sequence is 11 residues long. The V end lost 7 bases, the J end lost 7 bases, and 10 bases lay between the germline ends.

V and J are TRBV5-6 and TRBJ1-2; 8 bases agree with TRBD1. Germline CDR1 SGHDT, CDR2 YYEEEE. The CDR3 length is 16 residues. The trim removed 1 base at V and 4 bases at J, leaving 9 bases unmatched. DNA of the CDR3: TGTGCCAGCAGCTTGACCGGGACAGGTTGGGTCTATGGCTACACCTTC. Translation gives CASSLTGTGWVYGYTF.

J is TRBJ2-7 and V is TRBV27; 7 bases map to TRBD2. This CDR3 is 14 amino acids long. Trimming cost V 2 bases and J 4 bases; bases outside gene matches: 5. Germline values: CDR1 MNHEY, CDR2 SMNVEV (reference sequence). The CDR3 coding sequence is TGTGCCAGCAGTTTAGGGGGGGTTGATTACGAGCAGTACTTC. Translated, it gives CASSLGGVDYEQYF.

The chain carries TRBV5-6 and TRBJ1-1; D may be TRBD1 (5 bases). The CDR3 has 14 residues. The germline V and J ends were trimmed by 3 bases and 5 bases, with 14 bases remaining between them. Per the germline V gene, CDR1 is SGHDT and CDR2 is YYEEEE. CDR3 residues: CASSWGLLGTEAFF. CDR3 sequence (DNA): TGTGCCAGCAGCTGGGGACTCCTGGGTACTGAAGCTTTCTTT.

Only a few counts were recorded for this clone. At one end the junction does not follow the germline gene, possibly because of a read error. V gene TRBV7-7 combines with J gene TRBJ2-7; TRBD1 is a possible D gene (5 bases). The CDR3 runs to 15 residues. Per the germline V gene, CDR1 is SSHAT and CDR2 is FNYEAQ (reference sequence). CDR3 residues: CASSPSGSTFYEQYF. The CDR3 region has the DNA TGTGCTAGCAGCCCATCAGGGTCCACGTTCTACGAGCAGTACTTC.

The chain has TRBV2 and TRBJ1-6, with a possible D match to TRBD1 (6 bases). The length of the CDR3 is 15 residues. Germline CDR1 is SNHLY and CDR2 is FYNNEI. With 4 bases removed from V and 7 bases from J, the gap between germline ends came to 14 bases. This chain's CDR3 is CASSGQGKRNSPLHF. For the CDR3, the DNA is TGTGCCAGCAGTGGCCAGGGGAAGCGAAATTCACCCCTCCACTTT.

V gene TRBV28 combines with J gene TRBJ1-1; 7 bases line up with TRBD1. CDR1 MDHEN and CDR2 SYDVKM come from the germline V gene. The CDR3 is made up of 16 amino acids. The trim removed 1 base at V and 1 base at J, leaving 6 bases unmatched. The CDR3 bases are TGTGCCAGCAGTTTATTCGTTGACAGGGAGAACACTGAAGCTTTCTTT. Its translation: CASSLFVDRENTEAFF.

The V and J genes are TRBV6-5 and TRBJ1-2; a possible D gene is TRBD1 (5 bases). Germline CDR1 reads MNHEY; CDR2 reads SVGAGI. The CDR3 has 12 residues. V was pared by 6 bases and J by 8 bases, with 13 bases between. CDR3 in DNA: TGTGCCAGCAGCACCCCACAGGAAGGCTACACCTTC. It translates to CASSTPQEGYTF.

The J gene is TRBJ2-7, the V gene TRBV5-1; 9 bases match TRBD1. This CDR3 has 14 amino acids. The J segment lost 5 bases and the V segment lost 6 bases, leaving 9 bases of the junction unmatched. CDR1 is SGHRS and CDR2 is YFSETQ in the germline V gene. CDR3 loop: CASTLNTGGNEQYF. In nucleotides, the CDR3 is TGCGCCAGCACCCTCAACACAGGGGGCAACGAGCAGTACTTC. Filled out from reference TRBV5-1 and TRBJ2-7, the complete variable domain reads KAGVTQTPRYLIKTRGQQVTLSCSPISGHRSVSWYQQTPGQGLQFLFEYFSETQRNKGNFPGRFSGRQFSNSRSEMNVSTLELGDSALYLCASTLNTGGNEQYFGPGTRLTVT.

Written as DNA, the CDR3 is TGTGCCAGCAGTTTATCGGGGGCATATGGAAACACCATATATTTT. This encodes CASSLSGAYGNTIYF. V and J are TRBV27 and TRBJ1-3; weak D call: TRBD1 (6 bases). V shed 0 bases and J shed 3 bases, with 9 bases lying between them. Germline V CDR1 and CDR2: MNHEY, SMNVEV (reference sequence). The CDR3 length is 15 residues.

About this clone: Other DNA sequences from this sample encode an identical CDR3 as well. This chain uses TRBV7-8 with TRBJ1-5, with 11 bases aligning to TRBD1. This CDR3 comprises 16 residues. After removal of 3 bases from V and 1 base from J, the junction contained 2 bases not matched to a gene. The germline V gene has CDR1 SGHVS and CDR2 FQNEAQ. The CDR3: CASSFRDRGSNQPQHF. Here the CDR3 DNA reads TGTGCCAGCAGCTTTCGGGACAGGGGGAGCAATCAGCCCCAGCATTTT.

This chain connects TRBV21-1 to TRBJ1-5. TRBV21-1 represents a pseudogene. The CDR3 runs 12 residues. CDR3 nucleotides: TGTGCCAGCAGCCCGGGGGATCAGCCCCAGCATTTT. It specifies CASSPGDQPQHF.

CDR3 DNA sequence: TGTGCCACCAGTGCCCGACAGGGAGTAGTCGAGACCCAGTACTTC. It yields the protein CATSARQGVVETQYF. The V and J genes are TRBV24-1 and TRBJ2-5; TRBD1 matches at 7 bases. There are 15 residues in the CDR3. Germline V lookup: CDR1 KGHDR, CDR2 SFDVKD. V gave up 5 bases and J gave up 5 bases; unmatched junction bases: 10.

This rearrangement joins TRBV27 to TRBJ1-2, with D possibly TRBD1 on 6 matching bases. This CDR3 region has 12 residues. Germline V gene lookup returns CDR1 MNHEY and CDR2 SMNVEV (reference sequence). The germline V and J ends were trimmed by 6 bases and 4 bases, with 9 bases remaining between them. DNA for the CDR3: TGTGCCAGCAGGCAGGGGAGCTATGGCTACACCTTC. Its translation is CASRQGSYGYTF.

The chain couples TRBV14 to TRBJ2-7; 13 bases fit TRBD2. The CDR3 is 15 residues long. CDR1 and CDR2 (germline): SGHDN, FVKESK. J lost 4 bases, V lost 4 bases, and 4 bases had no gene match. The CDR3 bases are TGTGCCAGCAGCCCGGGACTAGCGGGACTATACGAGCAGTACTTC. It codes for CASSPGLAGLYEQYF.

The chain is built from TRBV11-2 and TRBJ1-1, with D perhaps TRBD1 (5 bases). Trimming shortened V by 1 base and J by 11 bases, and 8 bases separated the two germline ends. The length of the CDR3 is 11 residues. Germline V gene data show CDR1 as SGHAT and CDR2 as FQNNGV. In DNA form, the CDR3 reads TGTGCCAGCAGCTTAGGGGCAGGGGCTTTCTTT. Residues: CASSLGAGAFF.

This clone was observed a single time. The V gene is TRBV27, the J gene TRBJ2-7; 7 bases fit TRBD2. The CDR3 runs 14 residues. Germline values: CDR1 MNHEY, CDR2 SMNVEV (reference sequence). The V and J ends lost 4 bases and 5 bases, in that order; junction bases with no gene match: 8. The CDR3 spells CASSSWGGVHEQYF. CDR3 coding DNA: TGTGCCAGCAGTTCCTGGGGGGGGGTCCACGAGCAGTACTTC.

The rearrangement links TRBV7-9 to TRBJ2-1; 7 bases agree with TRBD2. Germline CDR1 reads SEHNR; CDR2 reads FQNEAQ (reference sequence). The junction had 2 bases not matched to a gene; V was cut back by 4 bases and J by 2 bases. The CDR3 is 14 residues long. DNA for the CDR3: TGTGCCAGCAGCTGGGGGGGTACCTACAATGAGCAGTTCTTC. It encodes CASSWGGTYNEQFF.

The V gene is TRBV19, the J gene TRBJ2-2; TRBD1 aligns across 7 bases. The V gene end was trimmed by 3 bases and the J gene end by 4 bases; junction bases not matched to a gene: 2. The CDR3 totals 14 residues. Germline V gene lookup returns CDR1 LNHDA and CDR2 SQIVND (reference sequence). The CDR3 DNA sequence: TGTGCCAGTAGTATGACAGGGTTCACCGGGGAGCTGTTTTTT. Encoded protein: CASSMTGFTGELFF.

CDR3 DNA sequence: TGTGCCAGCAGATCACAGGGGGCAAGCAATCAGCCCCAGCATTTT. It encodes CASRSQGASNQPQHF. The gene calls are TRBV28 and TRBJ1-5; 9 nucleotides align to TRBD1. V trimming: 6 bases; J trimming: 1 base; junction bases outside the gene matches: 4. CDR1 is MDHEN, CDR2 SYDVKM, per germline. The CDR3 runs 15 residues.

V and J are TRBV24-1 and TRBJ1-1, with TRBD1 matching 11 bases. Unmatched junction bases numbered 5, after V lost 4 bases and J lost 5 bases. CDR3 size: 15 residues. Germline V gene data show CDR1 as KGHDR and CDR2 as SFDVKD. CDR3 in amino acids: CATSDPGTGGTEAFF. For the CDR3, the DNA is TGTGCCACCAGTGACCCGGGGACAGGGGGAACTGAAGCTTTCTTT.

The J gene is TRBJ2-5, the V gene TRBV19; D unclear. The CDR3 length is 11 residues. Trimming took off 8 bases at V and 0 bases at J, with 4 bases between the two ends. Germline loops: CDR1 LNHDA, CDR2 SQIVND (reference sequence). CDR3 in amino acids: CASRDQETQYF. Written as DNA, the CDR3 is TGTGCCAGTCGGGACCAAGAGACCCAGTACTTC.